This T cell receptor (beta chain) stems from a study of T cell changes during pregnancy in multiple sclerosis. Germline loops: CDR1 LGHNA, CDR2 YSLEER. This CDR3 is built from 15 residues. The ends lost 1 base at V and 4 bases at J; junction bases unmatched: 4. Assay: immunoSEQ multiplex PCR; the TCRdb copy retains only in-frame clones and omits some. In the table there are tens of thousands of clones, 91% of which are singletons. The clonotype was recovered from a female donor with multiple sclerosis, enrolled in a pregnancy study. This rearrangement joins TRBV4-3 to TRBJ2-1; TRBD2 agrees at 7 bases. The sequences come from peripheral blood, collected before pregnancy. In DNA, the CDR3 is TGCGCCAGCAGCCAAGTAGCGGGCATATACAATGAGCAGTTCTTC. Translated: CASSQVAGIYNEQFF.